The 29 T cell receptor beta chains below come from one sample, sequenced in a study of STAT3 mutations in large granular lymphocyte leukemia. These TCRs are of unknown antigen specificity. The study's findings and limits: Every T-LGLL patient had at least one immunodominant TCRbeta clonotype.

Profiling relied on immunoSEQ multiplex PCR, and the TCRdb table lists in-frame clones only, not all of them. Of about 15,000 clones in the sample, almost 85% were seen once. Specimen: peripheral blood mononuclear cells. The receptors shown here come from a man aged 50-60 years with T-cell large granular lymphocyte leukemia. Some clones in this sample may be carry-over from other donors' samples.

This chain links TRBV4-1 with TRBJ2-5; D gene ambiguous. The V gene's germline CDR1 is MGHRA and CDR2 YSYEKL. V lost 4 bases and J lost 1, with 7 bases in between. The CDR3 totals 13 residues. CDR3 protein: CASSRIPQETQYF. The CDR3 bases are TGCGCCAGCAGCCGGATACCCCAAGAGACCCAGTACTTC.

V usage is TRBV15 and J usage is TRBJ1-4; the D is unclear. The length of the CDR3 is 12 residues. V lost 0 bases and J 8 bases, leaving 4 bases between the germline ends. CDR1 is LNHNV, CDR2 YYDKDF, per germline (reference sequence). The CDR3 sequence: CATSRDKEKLFF. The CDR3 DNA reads TGTGCCACCAGCAGAGACAAGGAAAAACTGTTTTTT.

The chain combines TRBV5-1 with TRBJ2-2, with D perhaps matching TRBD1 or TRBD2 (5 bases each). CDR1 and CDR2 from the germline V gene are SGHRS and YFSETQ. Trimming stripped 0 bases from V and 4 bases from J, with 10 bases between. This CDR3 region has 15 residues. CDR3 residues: CASSLAAGTTGELFF. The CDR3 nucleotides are TGCGCCAGCAGCTTGGCCGCAGGGACCACCGGGGAGCTGTTTTTT. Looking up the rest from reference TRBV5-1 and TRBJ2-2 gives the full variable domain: KAGVTQTPRYLIKTRGQQVTLSCSPISGHRSVSWYQQTPGQGLQFLFEYFSETQRNKGNFPGRFSGRQFSNSRSEMNVSTLELGDSALYLCASSLAAGTTGELFFGEGSRLTVL.

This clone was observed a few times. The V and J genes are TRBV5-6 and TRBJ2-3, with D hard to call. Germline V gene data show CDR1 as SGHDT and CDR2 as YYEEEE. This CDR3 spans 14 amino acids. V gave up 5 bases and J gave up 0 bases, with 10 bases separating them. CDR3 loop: CASSPWRSTDTQYF. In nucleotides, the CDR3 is TGTGCCAGCAGTCCCTGGCGGAGCACAGATACGCAGTATTTT.

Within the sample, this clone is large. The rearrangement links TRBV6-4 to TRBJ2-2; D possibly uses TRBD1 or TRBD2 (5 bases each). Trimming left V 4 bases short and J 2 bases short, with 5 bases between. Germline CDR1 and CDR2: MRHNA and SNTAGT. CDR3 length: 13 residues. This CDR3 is CASSGDNTGELFF. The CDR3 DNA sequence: TGTGCCAGCAGTGGGGACAACACCGGGGAGCTGTTTTTT.

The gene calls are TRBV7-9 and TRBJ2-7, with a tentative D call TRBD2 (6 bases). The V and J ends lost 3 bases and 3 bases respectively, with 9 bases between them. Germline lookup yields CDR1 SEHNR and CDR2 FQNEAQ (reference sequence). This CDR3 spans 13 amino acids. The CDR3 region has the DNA TGTGCCAGCAGCTTGGGGGGTTTCTACGAGCAGTACTTC. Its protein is CASSLGGFYEQYF.

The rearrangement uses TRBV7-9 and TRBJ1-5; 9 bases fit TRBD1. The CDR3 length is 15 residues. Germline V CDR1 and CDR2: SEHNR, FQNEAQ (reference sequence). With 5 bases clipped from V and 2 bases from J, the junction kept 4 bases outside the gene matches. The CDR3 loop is CASSRDRDGNQPQHF. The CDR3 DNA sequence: TGTGCCAGCAGCAGGGACAGGGATGGCAATCAGCCCCAGCATTTT.

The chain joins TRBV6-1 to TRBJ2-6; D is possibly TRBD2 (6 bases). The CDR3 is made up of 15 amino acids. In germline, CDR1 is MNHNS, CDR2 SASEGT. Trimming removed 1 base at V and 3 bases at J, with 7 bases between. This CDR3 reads CASSEEAGGANVLTF. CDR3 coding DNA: TGTGCCAGCAGTGAAGAAGCGGGTGGGGCCAACGTCCTGACTTTC.

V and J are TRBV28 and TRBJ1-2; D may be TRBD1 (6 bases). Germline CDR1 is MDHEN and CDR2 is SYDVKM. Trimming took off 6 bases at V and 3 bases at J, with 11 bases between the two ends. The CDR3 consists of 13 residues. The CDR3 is CASSPGHYYGYTF. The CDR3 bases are TGTGCCAGCAGCCCGGGACATTACTATGGCTACACCTTC.

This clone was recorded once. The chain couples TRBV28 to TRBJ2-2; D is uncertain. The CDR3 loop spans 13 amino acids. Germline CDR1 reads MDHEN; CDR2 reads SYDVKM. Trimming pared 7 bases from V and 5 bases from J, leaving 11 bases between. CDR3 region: CASIQRATGELFF. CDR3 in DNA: TGTGCCAGCATCCAAAGGGCTACCGGGGAGCTGTTTTTT.

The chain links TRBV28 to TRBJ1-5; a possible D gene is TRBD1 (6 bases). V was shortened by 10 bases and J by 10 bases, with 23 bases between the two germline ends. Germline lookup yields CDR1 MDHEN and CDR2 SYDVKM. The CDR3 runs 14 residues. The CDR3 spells CATSGGAVGGPQHF. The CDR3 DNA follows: TGTGCCACCTCGGGGGGCGCCGTTGGAGGACCCCAGCATTTT. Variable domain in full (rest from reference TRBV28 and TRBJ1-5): DVKVTQSSRYLVKRTGEKVFLECVQDMDHENMFWYRQDPGLGLRLIYFSYDVKMKEKGDIPEGYSVSREKKERFSLILESASTNQTSMYLCATSGGAVGGPQHFGDGTRLSIL.

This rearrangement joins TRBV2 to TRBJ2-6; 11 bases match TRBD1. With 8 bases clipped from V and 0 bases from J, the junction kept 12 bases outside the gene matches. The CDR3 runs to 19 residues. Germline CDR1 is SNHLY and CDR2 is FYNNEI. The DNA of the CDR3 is TGTGCCAGCGGGCCGATAGGACAGGGGGCCCGCTCTGGGGCCAACGTCCTGACTTTC. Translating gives CASGPIGQGARSGANVLTF.

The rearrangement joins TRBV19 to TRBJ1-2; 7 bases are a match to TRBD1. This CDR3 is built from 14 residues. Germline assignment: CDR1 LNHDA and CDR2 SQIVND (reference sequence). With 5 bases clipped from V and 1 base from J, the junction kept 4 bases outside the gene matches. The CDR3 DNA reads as TGTGCCAGTAGTCCGACAGGGATTAACTATGGCTACACCTTC. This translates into CASSPTGINYGYTF. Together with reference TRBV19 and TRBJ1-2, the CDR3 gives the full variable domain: DGGITQSPKYLFRKEGQNVTLSCEQNLNHDAMYWYRQDPGQGLRLIYYSQIVNDFQKGDIAEGYSVSREKKESFPLTVTSAQKNPTAFYLCASSPTGINYGYTFGSGTRLTVV.

CDR3 sequence (DNA): TGTGCCAGCTCACCACAACTCGGATCTGGGGAAGCTTTCTTT. Amino acid sequence: CASSPQLGSGEAFF. The rearrangement links TRBV18 to TRBJ1-1, with D uncertain. The germline CDR1 and CDR2 sequences are KGHSH and LQKENI. The CDR3 length is 14 residues. With 1 base removed from V and 8 bases from J, the gap between germline ends came to 14 bases.

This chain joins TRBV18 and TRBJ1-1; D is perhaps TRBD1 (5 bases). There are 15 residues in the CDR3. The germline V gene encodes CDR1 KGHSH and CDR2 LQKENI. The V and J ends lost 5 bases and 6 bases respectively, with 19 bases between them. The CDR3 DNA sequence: TGTGCCAGCTCATCCCAGGGAACCCAAGGCGCTGAAGCTTTCTTT. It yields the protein CASSSQGTQGAEAFF. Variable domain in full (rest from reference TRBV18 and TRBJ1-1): NAGVMQNPRHLVRRRGQEARLRCSPMKGHSHVYWYRQLPEEGLKFMVYLQKENIIDESGMPKERFSAEFPKEGPSILRIQQVVRGDSAAYFCASSSQGTQGAEAFFGQGTRLTVV.

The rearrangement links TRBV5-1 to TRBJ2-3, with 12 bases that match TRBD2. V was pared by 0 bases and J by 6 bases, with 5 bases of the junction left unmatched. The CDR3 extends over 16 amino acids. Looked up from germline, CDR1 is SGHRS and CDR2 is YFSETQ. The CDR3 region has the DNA TGCGCCAGCAGCTTGGGGACTAGCGGGGTCGGGGATACGCAGTATTTT. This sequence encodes CASSLGTSGVGDTQYF.

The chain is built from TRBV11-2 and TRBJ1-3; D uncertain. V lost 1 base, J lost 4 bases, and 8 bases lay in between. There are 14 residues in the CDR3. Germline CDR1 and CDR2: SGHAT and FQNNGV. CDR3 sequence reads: CASSLGIPGNTIYF. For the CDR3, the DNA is TGTGCCAGCAGCTTAGGAATTCCCGGAAACACCATATATTTT.

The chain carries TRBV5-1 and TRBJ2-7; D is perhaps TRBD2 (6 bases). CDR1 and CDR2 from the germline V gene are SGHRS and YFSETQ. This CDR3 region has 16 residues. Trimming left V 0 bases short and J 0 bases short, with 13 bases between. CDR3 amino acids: CASSLAWDSSSYEQYF. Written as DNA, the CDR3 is TGCGCCAGCAGCTTGGCTTGGGACTCGAGCTCCTACGAGCAGTACTTC.

CDR3 sequence reads: CAWSVSASGLRYGYTF. The DNA of the CDR3 is TGTGCCTGGAGTGTAAGCGCCTCGGGTCTTCGTTATGGCTACACCTTC. The V call is TRBV30, the J call TRBJ1-2; D is unresolved. V lost 0 bases and J lost 5, with 19 bases in between. In germline, CDR1 is GTSNPN, CDR2 SVGIG (reference sequence). The CDR3 length is 16 residues.

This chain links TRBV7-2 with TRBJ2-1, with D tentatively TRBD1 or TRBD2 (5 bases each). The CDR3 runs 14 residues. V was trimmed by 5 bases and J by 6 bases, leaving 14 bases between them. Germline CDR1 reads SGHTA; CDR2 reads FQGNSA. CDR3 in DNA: TGTGCCAGCAGCCTGCAGGGACCGGTCAATGAGCAGTTCTTC. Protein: CASSLQGPVNEQFF.

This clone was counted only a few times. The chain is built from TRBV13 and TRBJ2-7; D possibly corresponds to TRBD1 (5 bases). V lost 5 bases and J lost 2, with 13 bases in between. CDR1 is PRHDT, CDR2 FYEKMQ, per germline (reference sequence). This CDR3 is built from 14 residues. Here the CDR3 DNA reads TGTGCCAGCAGCGTGACGACAGTCACCTACGAGCAGTACTTC. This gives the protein CASSVTTVTYEQYF. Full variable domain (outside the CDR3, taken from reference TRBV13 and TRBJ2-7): AAGVIQSPRHLIKEKRETATLKCYPIPRHDTVYWYQQGPGQDPQFLISFYEKMQSDKGSIPDRFSAQQFSDYHSELNMSSLELGDSALYFCASSVTTVTYEQYFGPGTRLTVT.

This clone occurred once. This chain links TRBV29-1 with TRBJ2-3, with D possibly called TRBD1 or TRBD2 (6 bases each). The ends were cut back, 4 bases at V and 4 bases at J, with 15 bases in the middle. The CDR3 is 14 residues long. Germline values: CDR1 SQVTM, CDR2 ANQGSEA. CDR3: CSVVQRRGADTQYF. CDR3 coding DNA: TGCAGCGTTGTACAGCGGAGGGGGGCAGATACGCAGTATTTT.

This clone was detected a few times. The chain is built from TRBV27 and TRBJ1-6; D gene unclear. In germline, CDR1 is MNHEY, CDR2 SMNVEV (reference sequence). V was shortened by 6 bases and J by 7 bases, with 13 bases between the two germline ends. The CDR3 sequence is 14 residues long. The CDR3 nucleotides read TGTGCCAGCAGGGGTTTTCAGATCAATTCACCCCTCCACTTT. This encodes CASRGFQINSPLHF.

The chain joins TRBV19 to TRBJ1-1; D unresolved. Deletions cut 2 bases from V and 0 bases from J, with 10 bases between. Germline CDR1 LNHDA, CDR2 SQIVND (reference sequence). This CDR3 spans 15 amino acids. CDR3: CASSIISSMNTEAFF. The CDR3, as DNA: TGTGCCAGTAGTATAATTTCCAGCATGAACACTGAAGCTTTCTTT.

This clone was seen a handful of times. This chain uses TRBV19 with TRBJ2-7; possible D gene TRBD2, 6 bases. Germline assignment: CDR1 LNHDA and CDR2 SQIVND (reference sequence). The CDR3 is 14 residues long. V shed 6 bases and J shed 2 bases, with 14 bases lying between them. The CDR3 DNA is TGTGCCAGTAGCCTAGCGTTCGGGACCTACGAGCAGTACTTC. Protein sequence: CASSLAFGTYEQYF.

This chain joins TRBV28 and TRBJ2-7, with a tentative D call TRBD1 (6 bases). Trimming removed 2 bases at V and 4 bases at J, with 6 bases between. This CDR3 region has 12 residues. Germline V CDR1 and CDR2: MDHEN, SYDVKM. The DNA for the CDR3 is TGTGCCAGCAGTTTACAGGGGTACGAGCAGTACTTC. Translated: CASSLQGYEQYF.

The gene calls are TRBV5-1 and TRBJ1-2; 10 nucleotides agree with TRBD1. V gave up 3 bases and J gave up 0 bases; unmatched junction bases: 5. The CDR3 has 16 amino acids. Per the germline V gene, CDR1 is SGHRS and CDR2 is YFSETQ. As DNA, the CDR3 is TGCGCCAGCAGCTGGACAGGGGGGCGCTCTAACTATGGCTACACCTTC. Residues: CASSWTGGRSNYGYTF.

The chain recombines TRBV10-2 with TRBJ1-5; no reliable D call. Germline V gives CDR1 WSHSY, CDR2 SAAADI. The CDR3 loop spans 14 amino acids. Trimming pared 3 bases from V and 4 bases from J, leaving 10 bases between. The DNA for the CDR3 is TGCGCCAGCAGTGATGGTGGTGTTAATCAGCCCCAGCATTTT. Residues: CASSDGGVNQPQHF.

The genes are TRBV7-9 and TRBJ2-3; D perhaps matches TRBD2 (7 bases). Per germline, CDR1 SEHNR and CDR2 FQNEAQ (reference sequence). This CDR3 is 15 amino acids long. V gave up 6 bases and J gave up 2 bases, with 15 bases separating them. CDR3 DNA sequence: TGTGCCAGCAGTCCGAGGGGGGGGAACACAGATACGCAGTATTTT. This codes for CASSPRGGNTDTQYF.